This T cell receptor beta chain is drawn from a study of pediatric ulcerative colitis. Study outcomes and limitations: Rectal pinch biopsies may include blood-derived T cells. No controls had the two rectal clonotypes shared by ulcerative colitis patients. Acute severe colitis showed lower rectal diversity from clonal expansions.

Worth noting for this clone: Its target is unknown.

Rectal tissue came from one to two pinch biopsies taken at colonoscopy. Losses at the gene ends were 5 bases for V and 7 bases for J; bases not matched to a gene: 8. The CDR3 extends over 15 amino acids. Germline loops: CDR1 MDHEN, CDR2 SYDVKM. Each sample received Survey-level depth of up to 500,000 reads. Data came from immunoSEQ multiplex PCR; TCRdb stores just in-frame clones and leaves some out. This table has more than 9,000 clones, roughly 80% appearing once. This sequence was found in a girl between 5 and 17 years old who was a control in a study of pediatric ulcerative colitis. Sequencing used gut tissue. The chain employs TRBV28 and TRBJ2-1, with TRBD2 identical over 10 bases. This chain's CDR3 is CASSEPGLAKNEQFF. The CDR3 DNA reads as TGTGCCAGCAGTGAACCGGGACTAGCGAAAAATGAGCAGTTCTTC.